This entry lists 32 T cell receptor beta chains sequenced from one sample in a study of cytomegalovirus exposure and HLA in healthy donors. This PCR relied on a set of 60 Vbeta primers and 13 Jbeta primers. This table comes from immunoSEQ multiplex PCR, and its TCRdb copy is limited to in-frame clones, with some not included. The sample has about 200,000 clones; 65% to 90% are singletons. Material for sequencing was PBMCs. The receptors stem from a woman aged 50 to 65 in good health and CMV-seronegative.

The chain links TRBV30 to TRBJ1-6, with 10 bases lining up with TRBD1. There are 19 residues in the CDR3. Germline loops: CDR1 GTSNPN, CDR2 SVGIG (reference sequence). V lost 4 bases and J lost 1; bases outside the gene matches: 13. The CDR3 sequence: CAWTPSTGGRKSYNSPLHF. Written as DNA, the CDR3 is TGTGCCTGGACCCCCTCGACAGGGGGCAGAAAATCCTATAATTCACCCCTCCACTTT.

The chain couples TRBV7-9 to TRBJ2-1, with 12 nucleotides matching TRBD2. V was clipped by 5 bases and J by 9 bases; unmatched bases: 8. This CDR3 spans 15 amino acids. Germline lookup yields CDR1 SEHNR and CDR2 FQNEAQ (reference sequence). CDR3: CASSETSGRESEQFF. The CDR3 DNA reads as TGTGCCAGCAGCGAGACTAGCGGGAGAGAGAGTGAGCAGTTCTTC.

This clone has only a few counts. The CDR3 sequence: CASQDRRTKQYF. The CDR3 DNA is TGTGCCAGCCAGGACAGGAGGACCAAGCAGTACTTC. The chain uses TRBV28 and TRBJ2-7; TRBD1 aligns across 7 bases. The CDR3 length is 12 residues. The germline V gene has CDR1 MDHEN and CDR2 SYDVKM. J lost 8 bases, V lost 8 bases, and 9 bases had no gene match.

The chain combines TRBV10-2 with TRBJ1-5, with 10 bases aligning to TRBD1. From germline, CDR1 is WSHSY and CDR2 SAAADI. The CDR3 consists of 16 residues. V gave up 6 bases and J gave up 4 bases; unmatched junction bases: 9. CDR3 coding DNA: TGCGCCAGCAGGGAGACTGACAGGGGGCTTAATCAGCCCCAGCATTTT. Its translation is CASRETDRGLNQPQHF.

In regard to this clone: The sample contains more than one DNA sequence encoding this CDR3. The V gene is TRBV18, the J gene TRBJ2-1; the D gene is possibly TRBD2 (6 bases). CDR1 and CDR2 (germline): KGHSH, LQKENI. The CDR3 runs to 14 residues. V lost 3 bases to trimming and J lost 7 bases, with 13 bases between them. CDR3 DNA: TGTGCCAGCTCACCGCCTCCCGGGGGTAATGAGCAGTTCTTC. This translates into CASSPPPGGNEQFF.

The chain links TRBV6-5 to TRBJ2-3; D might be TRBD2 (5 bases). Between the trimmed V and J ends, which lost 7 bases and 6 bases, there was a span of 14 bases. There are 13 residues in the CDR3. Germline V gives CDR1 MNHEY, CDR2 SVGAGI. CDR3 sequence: CASKSLRRDTQYF. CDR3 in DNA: TGTGCCAGCAAATCCCTCAGGAGGGATACGCAGTATTTT.

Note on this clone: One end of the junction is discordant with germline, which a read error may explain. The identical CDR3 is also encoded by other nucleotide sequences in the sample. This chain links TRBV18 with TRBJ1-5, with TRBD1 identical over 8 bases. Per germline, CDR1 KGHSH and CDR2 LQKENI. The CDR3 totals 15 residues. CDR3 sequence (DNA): TGCGCCAGCTCAGCCACCGACAGGGGAGGTCAGCCCCAGCATTTT. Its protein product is CASSATDRGGQPQHF.

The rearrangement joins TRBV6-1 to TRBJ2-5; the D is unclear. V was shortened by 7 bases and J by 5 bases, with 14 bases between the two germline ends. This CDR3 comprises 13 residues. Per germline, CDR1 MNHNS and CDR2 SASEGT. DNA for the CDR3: TGTGCCAGCAATGTGGCGGAGAGGGAGACCCAGTACTTC. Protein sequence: CASNVAERETQYF.

CDR3 region: CASSPETGGPYGYTF. The CDR3 DNA reads as TGCGCCAGCAGCCCAGAGACAGGGGGCCCCTATGGCTACACCTTC. The V call is TRBV5-1, the J call TRBJ1-2, with 10 bases lining up with TRBD1. The germline V gene encodes CDR1 SGHRS and CDR2 YFSETQ. This CDR3 has 15 amino acids. The V gene end was trimmed by 4 bases and the J gene end by 4 bases; junction bases not matched to a gene: 7.

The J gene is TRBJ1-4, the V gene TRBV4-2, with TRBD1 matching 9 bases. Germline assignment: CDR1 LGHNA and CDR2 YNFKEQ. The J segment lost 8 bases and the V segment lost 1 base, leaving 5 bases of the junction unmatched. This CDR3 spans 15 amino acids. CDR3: CASSQVGQGGEKLFF. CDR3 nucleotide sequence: TGTGCCAGCAGCCAAGTGGGACAGGGAGGGGAAAAACTGTTTTTT.

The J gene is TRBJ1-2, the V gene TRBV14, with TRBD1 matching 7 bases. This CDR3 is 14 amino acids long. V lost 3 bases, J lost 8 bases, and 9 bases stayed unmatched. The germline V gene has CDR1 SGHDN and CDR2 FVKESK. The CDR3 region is CASSHLQGPWGYTF. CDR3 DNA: TGTGCCAGCAGCCACTTACAGGGGCCATGGGGCTACACCTTC. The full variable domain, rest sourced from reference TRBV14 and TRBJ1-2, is EAGVTQFPSHSVIEKGQTVTLRCDPISGHDNLYWYRRVMGKEIKFLLHFVKESKQDESGMPNNRFLAERTGGTYSTLKVQPAELEDSGVYFCASSHLQGPWGYTFGSGTRLTVV.

CDR3 sequence: CAWSRTAASTDTQYF. The CDR3 nucleotides read TGTGCCTGGAGTAGGACAGCGGCTAGCACAGATACGCAGTATTTT. This sequence joins TRBV30 and TRBJ2-3; perhaps TRBD1 as D (6 bases). V dropped 2 bases and J dropped 0 bases, with 12 bases sitting between them. The CDR3 contains 15 residues. Germline CDR1 and CDR2: GTSNPN and SVGIG (reference sequence).

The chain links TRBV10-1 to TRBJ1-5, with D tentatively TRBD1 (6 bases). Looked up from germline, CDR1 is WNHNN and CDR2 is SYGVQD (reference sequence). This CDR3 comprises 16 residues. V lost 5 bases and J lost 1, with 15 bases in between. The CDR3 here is CASSKGPRGSNQPQHF. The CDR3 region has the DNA TGCGCCAGCAGTAAGGGACCGAGGGGGAGCAATCAGCCCCAGCATTTT.

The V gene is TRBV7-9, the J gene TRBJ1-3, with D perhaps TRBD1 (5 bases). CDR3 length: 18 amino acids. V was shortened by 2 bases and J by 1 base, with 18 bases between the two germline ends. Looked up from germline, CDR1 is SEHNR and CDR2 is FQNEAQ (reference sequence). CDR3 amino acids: CASSLQLLREESGNTIYF. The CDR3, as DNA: TGTGCCAGCAGCTTACAACTCCTCAGGGAAGAATCTGGAAACACCATATATTTT.

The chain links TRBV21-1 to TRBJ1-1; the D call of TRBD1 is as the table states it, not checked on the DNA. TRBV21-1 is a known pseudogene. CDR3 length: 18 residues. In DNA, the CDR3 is TGTGCCAGCAGCCAAAAAGGTACAGGCCATTGTCGGAACACTGAAGCTTTCTTT. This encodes CASSQKGTGHCRNTEAFF.

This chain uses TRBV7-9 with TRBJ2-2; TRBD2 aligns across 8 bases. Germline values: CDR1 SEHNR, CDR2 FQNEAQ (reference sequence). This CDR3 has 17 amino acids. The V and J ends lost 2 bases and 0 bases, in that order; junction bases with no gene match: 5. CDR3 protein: CASSLLASGSNTGELFF. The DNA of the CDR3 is TGTGCCAGCAGCTTACTGGCTAGCGGGTCGAACACCGGGGAGCTGTTTTTT.

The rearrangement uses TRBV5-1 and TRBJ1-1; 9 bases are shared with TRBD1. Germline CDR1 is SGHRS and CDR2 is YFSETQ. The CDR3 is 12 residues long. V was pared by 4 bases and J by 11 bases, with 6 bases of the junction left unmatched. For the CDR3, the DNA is TGCGCCAGCAGCGCTGGGACAGGGCTGGCTTTCTTT. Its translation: CASSAGTGLAFF. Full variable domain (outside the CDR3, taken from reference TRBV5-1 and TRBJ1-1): KAGVTQTPRYLIKTRGQQVTLSCSPISGHRSVSWYQQTPGQGLQFLFEYFSETQRNKGNFPGRFSGRQFSNSRSEMNVSTLELGDSALYLCASSAGTGLAFFGQGTRLTVV.

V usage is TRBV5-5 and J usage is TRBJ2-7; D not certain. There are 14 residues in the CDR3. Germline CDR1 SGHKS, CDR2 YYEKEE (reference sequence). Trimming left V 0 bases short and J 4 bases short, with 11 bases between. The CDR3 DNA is TGTGCCAGCAGCTTGGGTCTGCAAGCATACGAGCAGTACTTC. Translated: CASSLGLQAYEQYF.

CDR3 amino acids: CASSRTRSGANVLTF. CDR3 sequence (DNA): TGTGCCAGCAGCAGAACCAGGTCTGGGGCCAACGTCCTGACTTTC. The chain employs TRBV11-2 and TRBJ2-6; D ambiguous. The ends were cut back, 5 bases at V and 1 base at J, with 9 bases in the middle. The germline gives CDR1 SGHAT, CDR2 FQNNGV. The CDR3 sequence is 15 residues long. The full variable domain, completed using reference TRBV11-2 and TRBJ2-6, is EAGVAQSPRYKIIEKRQSVAFWCNPISGHATLYWYQQILGQGPKLLIQFQNNGVVDDSQLPKDRFSAERLKGVDSTLKIQPAKLEDSAVYLCASSRTRSGANVLTFGAGSRLTVL.

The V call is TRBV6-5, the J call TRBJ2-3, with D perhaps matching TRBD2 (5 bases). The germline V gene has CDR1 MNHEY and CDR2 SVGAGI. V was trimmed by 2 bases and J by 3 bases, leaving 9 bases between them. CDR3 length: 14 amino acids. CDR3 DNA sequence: TGTGCCAGCAGTTACGTCCCGGGGACAGATACGCAGTATTTT. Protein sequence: CASSYVPGTDTQYF.

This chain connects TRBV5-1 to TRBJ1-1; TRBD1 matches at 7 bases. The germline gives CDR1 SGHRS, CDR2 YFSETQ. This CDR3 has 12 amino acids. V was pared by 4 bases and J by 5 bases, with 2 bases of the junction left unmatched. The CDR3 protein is CASSLGQTEAFF. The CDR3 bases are TGCGCCAGCAGCCTGGGACAGACTGAAGCTTTCTTT.

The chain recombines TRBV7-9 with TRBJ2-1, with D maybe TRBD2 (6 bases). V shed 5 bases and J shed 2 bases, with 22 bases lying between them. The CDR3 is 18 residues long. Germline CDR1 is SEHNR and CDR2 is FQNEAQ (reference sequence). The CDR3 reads CASSTHPLREATYNEQFF. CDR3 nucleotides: TGTGCCAGCAGCACCCATCCTTTAAGGGAGGCTACCTACAATGAGCAGTTCTTC.

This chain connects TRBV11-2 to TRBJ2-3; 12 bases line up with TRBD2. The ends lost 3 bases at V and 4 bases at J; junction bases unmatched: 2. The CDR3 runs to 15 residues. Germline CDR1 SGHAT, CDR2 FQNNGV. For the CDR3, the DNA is TGTGCCAGCAGCTTCCTAGCGGGAGGGCCAGATACGCAGTATTTT. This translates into CASSFLAGGPDTQYF.

In DNA form, the CDR3 reads TGTGCCAGCAGCTTAGGAGTCCCCGGGGAGCTGTTTTTT. This sequence encodes CASSLGVPGELFF. This chain uses TRBV11-3 with TRBJ2-2; the D is unclear. CDR1 SGHNT and CDR2 YENEEA come from the germline V gene. V was clipped by 1 base and J by 6 bases, with 6 bases between them. The CDR3 totals 13 residues. Full variable domain (outside the CDR3, taken from reference TRBV11-3 and TRBJ2-2): EAGVVQSPRYKIIEKKQPVAFWCNPISGHNTLYWYLQNLGQGPELLIRYENEEAVDDSQLPKDRFSAERLKGVDSTLKIQPAELGDSAVYLCASSLGVPGELFFGEGSRLTVL.

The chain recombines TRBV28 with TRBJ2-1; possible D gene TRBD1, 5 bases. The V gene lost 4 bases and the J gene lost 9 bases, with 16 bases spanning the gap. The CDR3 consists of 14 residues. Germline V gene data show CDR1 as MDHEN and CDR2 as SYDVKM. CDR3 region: CASSWGTRKGEQFF. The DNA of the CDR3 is TGTGCCAGCAGTTGGGGCACGAGGAAGGGTGAGCAGTTCTTC.

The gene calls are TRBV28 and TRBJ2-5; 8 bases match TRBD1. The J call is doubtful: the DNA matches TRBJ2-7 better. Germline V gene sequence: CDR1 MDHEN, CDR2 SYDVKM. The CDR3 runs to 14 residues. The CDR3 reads CASRPQGASYEQYF. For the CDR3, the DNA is TGTGCCAGCAGACCTCAGGGGGCGAGCTACGAGCAGTACTTC.

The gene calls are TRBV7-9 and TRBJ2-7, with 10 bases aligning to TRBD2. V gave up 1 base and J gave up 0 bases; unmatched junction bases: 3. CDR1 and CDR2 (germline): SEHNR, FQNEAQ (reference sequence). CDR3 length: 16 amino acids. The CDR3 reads CASSLGLAGVSYEQYF. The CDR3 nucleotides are TGTGCCAGCAGCTTAGGTCTAGCGGGGGTCTCCTACGAGCAGTACTTC.

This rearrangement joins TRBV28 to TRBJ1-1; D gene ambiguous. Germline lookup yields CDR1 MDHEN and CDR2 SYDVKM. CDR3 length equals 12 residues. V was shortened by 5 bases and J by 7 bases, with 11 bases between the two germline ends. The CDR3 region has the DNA TGTGCCAGCAGTCCACCCCAGCGTGAAGCTTTCTTT. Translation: CASSPPQREAFF.

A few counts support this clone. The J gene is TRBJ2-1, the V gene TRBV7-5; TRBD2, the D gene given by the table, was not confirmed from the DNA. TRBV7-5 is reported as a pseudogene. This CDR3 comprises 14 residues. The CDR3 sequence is CVRSPRLAGQGQFF. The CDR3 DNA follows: TGTGTCAGAAGCCCTAGACTAGCGGGCCAAGGGCAGTTCTTC.

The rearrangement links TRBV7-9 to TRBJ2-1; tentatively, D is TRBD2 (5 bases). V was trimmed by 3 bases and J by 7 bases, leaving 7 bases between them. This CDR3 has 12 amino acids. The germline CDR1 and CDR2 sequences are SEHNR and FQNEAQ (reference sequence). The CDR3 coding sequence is TGTGCCAGCAGCTTCGGGGAAAATGAGCAGTTCTTC. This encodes CASSFGENEQFF.

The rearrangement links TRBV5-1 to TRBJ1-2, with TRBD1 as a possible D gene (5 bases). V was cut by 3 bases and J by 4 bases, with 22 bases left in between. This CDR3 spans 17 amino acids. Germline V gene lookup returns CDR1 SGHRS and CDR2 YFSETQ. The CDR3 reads CASSWGLSTPTTYGYTF. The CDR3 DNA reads TGCGCCAGCAGCTGGGGCCTGTCGACCCCCACTACCTATGGCTACACCTTC.

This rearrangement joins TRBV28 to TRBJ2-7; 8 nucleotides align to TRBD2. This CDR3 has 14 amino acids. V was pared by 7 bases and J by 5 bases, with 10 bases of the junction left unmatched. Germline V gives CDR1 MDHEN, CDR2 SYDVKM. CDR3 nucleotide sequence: TGTGCCAGCACCTCCCCAGCGGGAGTAAACGAGCAGTACTTC. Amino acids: CASTSPAGVNEQYF.